The sample holds a few counts of the clone carrying this TCR beta chain. The data belong to a study of T-cell reconstitution after alpha-beta-depleted transplantation in children. This sample's TCRbeta library carried unique molecular identifier barcodes. TCRdb called the PCR reads again in MiXCR, with one record for every CDR3 protein. The sample carries approximately 490,000 distinct CDR3 sequences, roughly an eighth recorded once. The V gene's germline CDR1 is MNHNS and CDR2 SASEGT. V gave up 1 base and J gave up 10 bases, with 8 bases separating them. The CDR3 is made up of 13 amino acids. The material was PBMCs from the stem cell graft donor, obtained from the stem cell graft. The chain is built from TRBV6-1 and TRBJ1-6; TRBD1 is a possible D gene (6 bases). The receptor's source is a human donor who donated a stem cell graft to a child with combined immunodeficiency. In DNA, the CDR3 is TGTGCCAGCAGTGAAGTAGGGGGATCACCCCTCCACTTT. Protein product: CASSEVGGSPLHF.